Following are 16 T cell receptor beta chains from one sample sequenced in a study of cytomegalovirus exposure and HLA in healthy donors. Primers: 60 Vbeta forward and 13 Jbeta reverse. Assay used: immunoSEQ multiplex PCR; TCRdb lists only in-frame clones, some missing. The sample comprises about 93,000 clones, about 81% of which are singletons, and about 3% rests with the top ten. Sequenced sample: PBMCs. Source of these receptors: a middle-aged woman in good health and CMV-seronegative.

For this clone: The CDR3 end shows no conserved phenylalanine or tryptophan, and so a read error is likely. This chain's CDR3 is CASSFGDYGYTL. CDR3 DNA sequence: TGTGCCAGCAGCTTCGGGGACTATGGCTACACCCTC. V is TRBV7-8 and J is TRBJ1-2; D is ambiguous. The CDR3 is 12 amino acids. Trimming took off 3 bases at V and 3 bases at J, with 5 bases between the two ends. Looked up from germline, CDR1 is SGHVS and CDR2 is FQNEAQ.

The chain joins TRBV10-2 to TRBJ2-3; 7 bases agree with TRBD2. Germline loops: CDR1 WSHSY, CDR2 SAAADI. There are 16 residues in the CDR3. Trimming took 0 bases from V and 5 from J; bases not matched to a gene: 8. CDR3 sequence (DNA): TGCGCCAGCAGTGAGTCGAGCGGGGTGGCGGTAGATACGCAGTATTTT. Its protein product is CASSESSGVAVDTQYF.

This clone was seen a handful of times. The chain links TRBV6-5 to TRBJ1-1; D gene unclear. Germline loops: CDR1 MNHEY, CDR2 SVGAGI. Trimming took 7 bases from V and 1 from J, leaving 13 bases between them. CDR3 size: 14 residues. Here the CDR3 reads CASKRGGSNTEAFF. The CDR3 nucleotides are TGTGCCAGCAAGCGGGGAGGCTCGAACACTGAAGCTTTCTTT.

The V gene is TRBV4-1, the J gene TRBJ2-7; 7 nucleotides agree with TRBD2. V lost 0 bases and J lost 1; bases outside the gene matches: 9. The CDR3 runs 17 residues. Germline V gene data show CDR1 as MGHRA and CDR2 as YSYEKL. DNA of the CDR3: TGCGCCAGCAGCCAAGATAGAGACGGGGGAGGGTCCTACGAGCAGTACTTC. It codes for CASSQDRDGGGSYEQYF.

V is TRBV6-6 and J is TRBJ1-1, with D possibly matching TRBD1 (5 bases). Germline values: CDR1 MNHNY, CDR2 SVGAGI (reference sequence). This CDR3 region has 14 residues. The germline V and J ends were trimmed by 2 bases and 0 bases, with 7 bases remaining between them. The CDR3 DNA reads TGTGCCAGCAGTTACGACAGCATGAACACTGAAGCTTTCTTT. It yields the protein CASSYDSMNTEAFF.

In its sample, this clone was seen a few times. The chain carries TRBV6-5 and TRBJ1-1; D gene ambiguous. Deletions cut 0 bases from V and 4 bases from J, with 12 bases between. Germline values: CDR1 MNHEY, CDR2 SVGAGI. This CDR3 is 15 amino acids long. CDR3 in DNA: TGTGCCAGCAGTTACTCGTCGGGGTGGGTCACTGAAGCTTTCTTT. It specifies CASSYSSGWVTEAFF.

This clone was counted a single time. The V call is TRBV19, the J call TRBJ2-7; the D gene is possibly TRBD1 (6 bases). Trimming took 1 base from V and 3 from J, leaving 10 bases between them. CDR3 size: 14 residues. Germline V gene data show CDR1 as LNHDA and CDR2 as SQIVND (reference sequence). In DNA form, the CDR3 reads TGTGCCAGTAGTATAGCGGGACAACACTACGAGCAGTACTTC. Amino acids: CASSIAGQHYEQYF.

The V and J genes are TRBV5-1 and TRBJ1-1; 8 bases are shared with TRBD1. The CDR3 is 15 amino acids. CDR1 is SGHRS, CDR2 YFSETQ, per germline. Trimming removed 0 bases from V and 5 bases from J; junction bases left unmatched: 6. The CDR3 region has the DNA TGCGCCAGCAGCTTGGCCGGGACAGGCCGAACTGAAGCTTTCTTT. Its translation: CASSLAGTGRTEAFF. The full variable domain, with the rest looked up from reference TRBV5-1 and TRBJ1-1, is KAGVTQTPRYLIKTRGQQVTLSCSPISGHRSVSWYQQTPGQGLQFLFEYFSETQRNKGNFPGRFSGRQFSNSRSEMNVSTLELGDSALYLCASSLAGTGRTEAFFGQGTRLTVV.

In this sample, this clone turned up a few times. V is TRBV4-1 and J is TRBJ1-4; the D gene is possibly TRBD1 (5 bases). V was pared by 4 bases and J by 5 bases, with 14 bases between. The CDR3 extends over 15 amino acids. The V gene's germline CDR1 is MGHRA and CDR2 YSYEKL. The DNA of the CDR3 is TGCGCCAGCAGCCCGGGGGACCAAACGAATGAAAAACTGTTTTTT. Encoded protein: CASSPGDQTNEKLFF.

This clone was found once. The gene calls are TRBV7-9 and TRBJ2-7, with 9 bases fitting TRBD1. The CDR3 has 14 amino acids. Germline loops: CDR1 SEHNR, CDR2 FQNEAQ (reference sequence). The junction had 3 bases not matched to a gene; V was cut back by 6 bases and J by 0 bases. The DNA of the CDR3 is TGTGCCAGCAGGCGGACAGGGGACTCCTACGAGCAGTACGTC. Translated: CASRRTGDSYEQYV.

The chain uses TRBV28 and TRBJ1-1; a weak D match, TRBD1 (5 bases). The CDR3 runs 14 residues. Trimming took off 4 bases at V and 1 base at J, with 10 bases between the two ends. CDR1 is MDHEN, CDR2 SYDVKM, per germline. CDR3 loop: CASSSGGENTEAFF. In nucleotides, the CDR3 is TGTGCCAGCAGTTCGGGGGGGGAGAACACTGAAGCTTTCTTT.

The chain has TRBV4-2 and TRBJ2-5; tentatively, D is TRBD2 (5 bases). This CDR3 spans 15 amino acids. Germline loops: CDR1 LGHNA, CDR2 YNFKEQ. Trimming took off 0 bases at V and 4 bases at J, with 12 bases between the two ends. CDR3 coding DNA: TGTGCCAGCAGCCAAGATCACGGAGGTAGAGAGACCCAGTACTTC. It yields the protein CASSQDHGGRETQYF.

CDR3 protein: CASSSVGQGFCIYTF. CDR3 coding DNA: TGTGCCAGCAGTTCAGTGGGACAGGGCTTCTGTATCTACACCTTC. V and J are TRBV6-6 and TRBJ1-2, with 9 bases aligning to TRBD1. The CDR3 loop spans 15 amino acids. Trimming cost V 4 bases and J 10 bases; bases outside gene matches: 13. The germline gives CDR1 MNHNY, CDR2 SVGAGI (reference sequence).

The chain is built from TRBV5-1 and TRBJ2-5, with 8 bases lining up with TRBD2. The germline V gene has CDR1 SGHRS and CDR2 YFSETQ. Germline trimming cut 4 bases from V and 0 bases from J; bases unmatched to any gene: 2. The CDR3 is 14 amino acids. CDR3 coding DNA: TGCGCCAGCAGCCTTAGCGGGAACCAAGAGACCCAGTACTTC. Its protein product is CASSLSGNQETQYF.

The CDR3 protein is CASSFEQGTYQETQYF. CDR3 nucleotide sequence: TGTGCCAGCAGCTTCGAGCAGGGTACATATCAAGAGACCCAGTACTTC. The J gene is TRBJ2-5, the V gene TRBV7-2; D is possibly TRBD1 (5 bases). The CDR3 extends over 16 amino acids. Trimming removed 3 bases from V and 2 bases from J, with 16 bases in between. Germline-derived CDR1 and CDR2 are SGHTA and FQGNSA.

The chain has TRBV6-5 and TRBJ2-1, with a tentative D call TRBD1 (6 bases). Trimming took 2 bases from V and 0 from J, leaving 8 bases between them. Germline CDR1 reads MNHEY; CDR2 reads SVGAGI. The CDR3 is 15 amino acids. The CDR3 DNA is TGTGCCAGCAGTTACATCAGGGGCTCCTACAATGAGCAGTTCTTC. Its translation is CASSYIRGSYNEQFF.